This TCR beta chain was captured in a study of CD8 T cells in Susac syndrome. Overall study findings and caveats: The study conceded that its TCR sequencing and HLA analysis involved relatively few individuals.

Healthy donors served as age- and sex-matched controls. TEMRA cells were FACS-enriched, with CD8+ and CD4+ T cells isolated negatively. The RNA, about 0.5 to 1 ug, was put through reverse transcription using random hexamers. Multiplex immunoSEQ PCR targeted 54 Vbeta and 13 Jbeta TCR beta segments. One entry per CDR3 protein, called by TCRdb with MiXCR from the immunoSEQ multiplex PCR reads. Here the sample spans some 120,000 distinct CDR3 sequences, around 94% being singletons. CDR3 length: 13 amino acids. Trimming pared 7 bases from V and 2 bases from J, leaving 12 bases between. From germline, CDR1 is SNHLY and CDR2 FYNNEI. In the case of this clonotype: Its antigen is still unknown.

The chain joins TRBV2 to TRBJ2-7; D unresolved. The sequenced sample consisted of CD4+ T cells from PBMCs. This clonotype was sampled from a human donor in good health. In DNA form, the CDR3 reads TGTGCCAGCACGAGTGATAATCCCTACGAGCAGTACTTC. Translation: CASTSDNPYEQYF.